Reported below is one TCR beta chain. Its antigen is not known. With 60 Vbeta and 13 Jbeta primers, the PCR was carried out. Clones were sequenced by immunoSEQ multiplex PCR, and TCRdb holds only the in-frame ones, with some missing. Of about 120,000 clones in the sample, about four fifths were seen once. Germline CDR1 SGHDT, CDR2 YYEEEE. This CDR3 spans 14 amino acids. Between the trimmed V and J ends, which lost 0 bases and 6 bases, there was a span of 9 bases. These data are taken from a study of cytomegalovirus exposure and HLA in healthy donors. Findings and limits, study-wide: A later analysis found most CMV-associated TCR beta chains apparently HLA-restricted.

The V and J genes are TRBV5-6 and TRBJ2-2; D gene unclear. Specimen: PBMCs. The source of this sequence is a woman between 40 and 50 years old in good health and CMV-seropositive. In DNA, the CDR3 is TGTGCCAGCAGCTTGGAGACATTCCCCGGGGAGCTGTTTTTT. The encoded protein is CASSLETFPGELFF.